This TCR beta chain was observed in a study of graft-versus-host responses after intestinal transplantation (dated by TCRdb to the early 2020s). About the full investigation: The transplants that recipients received were multivisceral, liver-intestinal, or isolated intestinal. Anti-thymocyte globulin induction was given to all recipients, followed by maintenance tacrolimus and steroids for two to four years. After intestinal transplantation, graft-versus-host and host-versus-graft alloreactive T cell clones in the graft, circulation and bone marrow were tracked using bulk TCR-beta CDR3 sequencing. To identify alloreactive clones, pre-transplant mixed lymphocyte reaction products were sequenced and then compared with unstimulated pre-transplant donor and recipient T cells. The cohort enrolled about two dozen intestinal transplant recipients, one of whom was a retransplant, and a few patients without pretransplant specimens were excluded. Donor T cell macrochimerism was defined as a peak of at least 4% donor T cells among recipient peripheral blood mononuclear cells. Rather than being sequenced by the commercial service, samples from three later patients were sequenced in-house on an Illumina MiSeq and processed with MiXCR. Broader findings and caveats from the paper: GvH clones turned up in recipient bone marrow, with some appearing earlier in ileal mucosa or blood, a pattern consistent with an intestinal mucosal origin. High GvH to HvG T cell clonal ratios were observed in the allografts of patients with donor T cell macrochimerism. Peak levels of circulating GvH clones were associated with declines in HvG clones early after transplant. Conclusions were limited by the relatively low number and heterogeneity of intestinal transplant patients.

About this clone: The antigen it binds to is not known. Per-nucleotide qualities are absent, and no much larger clonotype sits a single base away.

This sample's time point label indicates: cells obtained before transplantation from donor or recipient. CD3+CD4+ and CD3+CD8+ populations were FACS-sorted from unstimulated pre-transplant donor and recipient cells taken from spleen or lymph nodes. The trim is 6 bases for V and 12 bases for J, with a gap of 15 bases between the germline ends. According to the germline V gene, CDR1 reads MNHNS and CDR2 reads SASEGT. The CDR3 runs 12 residues from the cysteine to the phenylalanine. Left in the record is the CDR3 DNA by itself, 36 bases read in frame from the first base. Library preparation employed the immunoSEQ multiplex PCR assay. For most patients, genomic DNA was isolated using the Qiagen DNeasy Blood and Tissue Kit and was shipped frozen to Adaptive Biotechnologies for TCR sequencing. For most patients, genomic DNA was subjected to high-throughput TCR-beta CDR3 sequencing by Adaptive Biotechnologies. As for the authors' bioinformatics: Adaptive's ImmunoSEQ software was the source of the TCR sequencing data for 18 patients, while a few other patients were processed with MiXCR and VDJtools. To correct CD4 versus CD8 sorting errors, any sequence found in both subsets at a frequency ratio below 5:1 was removed. CDR3 nucleotide sequences shared by donor and recipient were removed because the origin of these sequences could not be assigned. Alloreactive clones required at least 2-fold expansion over unstimulated cells and minimum CFSE-low frequency of 0.002% (template counts) or 0.001% (read counts). A clone was considered mappable if detected in the sequenced pre-transplant spleen, lymph node, or MLR CFSE-low populations of the donor or recipient. The cumulative frequency of alloreactive clones was calculated as a percentage of all sequences, weighted by copy number. Entries here come from immuneACCESS through TCRdb and include only in-frame sequences with V and J called. Some clones fail to appear in such tables; in the studies checked, an unresolved V gene covers under half of the shortfall, and the cause of the remainder is unknown. Clone size and the V and J calls come from that table; the DNA yielded D and trimming. The sample yields 35,000 to 50,000 clones; over 90% were counted once. The top ten clonotypes cover less than 0.25% of the sample.

The sequence is built from TRBV6-1 and TRBJ2-1; a tentative D call is TRBD1 (5 bases match). This TCR came from a human donor who was the organ donor for an intestinal transplant. The sample was unstimulated CD8+ T cells sorted from spleen or lymph node cells, taken before transplant. This receptor has the CDR3 CASRPVGQGQFF. The nucleotides read TGTGCCAGCAGGCCCGTGGGTCAGGGGCAGTTCTTC.